This TCR beta chain was sequenced during a study of cytomegalovirus exposure and HLA in healthy donors (dated by TCRdb to the late 2010s). Study-level background: A later analysis indicated that the roughly 120 validation repertoires were generated on the platform also employed for the 650 to 850 repertoires of the first cohort. The study was designed to test whether signatures of past pathogen exposure could be identified by cataloging public T cell receptors. Along with the approximately 650-subject first cohort, a separate validation cohort of around 110 different subjects was used. High-throughput TCR immunosequencing, statistical association of individual TCRs with disease status, and machine learning were combined to predict cytomegalovirus infection status. The study at large found these results: A total of roughly 160 TCR beta chains were listed by the study as associated with cytomegalovirus. The authors suggested that the approach could potentially be extended to other disease states and immunological phenotypes. Most TCR sequences were observed very rarely across donors, whereas some public TCRs were present in many individuals. In a later analysis, TCRs clustered in the first cohort were found to also tend to co-occur in the roughly 120 validation repertoires, with approximately 95% of cluster scores above 0. In vitro tests confirmed that a few of the cytomegalovirus-associated TCR beta chains recognize cytomegalovirus antigens. In both the original and validation cohorts, the classifier was reported to diagnose cytomegalovirus status with high specificity and sensitivity. A later analysis had no HLA typing for the validation cohort, so co-occurrence there was scored across all 130 or so repertoires.

Separate from the roughly 700-subject first cohort, the validation cohort of about 130 subjects was the group to which the donors belonged. The receptor library was made with the immunoSEQ multiplex PCR assay. As for how the authors treated the data: A statistical classification framework was developed to diagnose cytomegalovirus status using the catalog of TCR beta chain sequences. The table was pulled from immuneACCESS by TCRdb, which kept in-frame rearrangements only. Such tables lose some clones; where checked, under half of the loss comes from unresolved V genes, and the rest has no known cause. Clonal size and the V and J genes are those of that table, whereas D and trimming came from the DNA. In all, the sample holds over 250,000 clones, and 87% of those were seen once. Approximately 1.2% of the sample belongs to the ten largest clones. At the junction V is shortened by 0 bases and J by 1 base, with 4 bases in between. CDR1 and CDR2 are read off the germline V gene as SGHRS and YFSETQ. Counted from cysteine to phenylalanine, this CDR3 has 13 amino acids. Solely the CDR3 DNA is kept, with 39 bases framed from the first base.

This clone was picked up a small number of times. It has no known antigen specificity. Per-nucleotide qualities are absent, and no much larger clonotype sits a single base away. Different DNA sequences within this sample yield the same CDR3. This sequence originates from a woman aged 30 to 39 in good health and CMV-seropositive. The rearranged chain carries TRBV5-1 and TRBJ1-1; the D gene is unclear. The sequencing input was PBMCs. The CDR3: CASSLAGNTEAFF. The DNA sequence follows: TGCGCCAGCAGCTTGGCAGGGAACACTGAAGCTTTCTTT.